These 17 T cell receptor beta chains came from one sample sequenced in a study of blood T cell repertoires in COVID-19. The repertoire was sequenced with immunoSEQ multiplex PCR; TCRdb's copy has only in-frame clones and lacks some. The sample carries some 150,000 clones, 88% recorded once. Sequencing was performed on peripheral blood. The receptors here all came from a woman aged 55 to 70 with acute or convalescent COVID-19.

For the CDR3, the DNA is TGTGCCAGCAGAAACCTGGACAGCATCTATGGCTACACCTTC. Its translation is CASRNLDSIYGYTF. The chain couples TRBV6-5 to TRBJ1-2; D is possibly TRBD1 (6 bases). V was cut by 6 bases and J by 4 bases, with 15 bases left in between. Looked up from germline, CDR1 is MNHEY and CDR2 is SVGAGI. This CDR3 comprises 14 residues.

The gene calls are TRBV15 and TRBJ2-7; TRBD1 matches at 7 bases. The trim removed 2 bases at V and 3 bases at J, leaving 7 bases unmatched. This CDR3 contains 15 residues. The germline gives CDR1 LNHNV, CDR2 YYDKDF (reference sequence). CDR3 DNA: TGTGCCACCAGCAGATACGGGACAGCTAGCTACGAGCAGTACTTC. Amino acids: CATSRYGTASYEQYF.

The chain carries TRBV3-1 (or the pseudogene TRBV3-2) and TRBJ2-1; 7 bases map to TRBD1. Germline CDR1 is LGHDT and CDR2 is YNNKEL (reference sequence). The V segment lost 4 bases and the J segment 1 base; nucleotides outside the gene matches: 13. The CDR3 consists of 18 residues. CDR3 region: CASSLLRKTGLSYNEQFF. The CDR3 region has the DNA TGTGCCAGCAGCCTACTCAGAAAGACAGGGCTTTCCTACAATGAGCAGTTCTTC.

The CDR3 here is CASSTPWGGTEAFF. The CDR3 DNA sequence: TGTGCCAGCAGCACCCCCTGGGGGGGGACTGAAGCTTTCTTT. The V and J genes are TRBV21-1 and TRBJ1-1. TRBV21-1 is designated a pseudogene. The CDR3 consists of 14 residues.

In its sample, this clone was seen once. The chain employs TRBV6-6 and TRBJ2-7; 7 nucleotides agree with TRBD1. CDR1 and CDR2 from the germline V gene are MNHNY and SVGAGI (reference sequence). This CDR3 comprises 13 residues. V lost 8 bases and J lost 2; bases outside the gene matches: 6. This CDR3 reads CASGGQRPYEQYF. The CDR3 DNA follows: TGTGCCAGCGGGGGACAGCGTCCCTACGAGCAGTACTTC.

The rearrangement links TRBV4-1 to TRBJ2-1; perhaps TRBD1 as D (5 bases). Germline CDR1 reads MGHRA; CDR2 reads YSYEKL. V lost 1 base, J lost 8 bases, and 12 bases lay in between. This CDR3 is 14 amino acids long. The CDR3 DNA follows: TGCGCCAGCAGCCAAGGCTGGGGCAGGGATGAGCAGTTCTTC. It yields the protein CASSQGWGRDEQFF.

This clone was picked up one time. V gene TRBV2 combines with J gene TRBJ1-4, with D maybe TRBD1 (6 bases). CDR1 SNHLY and CDR2 FYNNEI come from the germline V gene. The CDR3 is 17 residues long. V gave up 6 bases and J gave up 0 bases, with 17 bases separating them. The CDR3 DNA is TGTGCCAGCAGGCCGGACAGAGTGCTGGCAACTAATGAAAAACTGTTTTTT. It codes for CASRPDRVLATNEKLFF. Drawing the rest from reference TRBV2 and TRBJ1-4, the complete variable domain is EPEVTQTPSHQVTQMGQEVILRCVPISNHLYFYWYRQILGQKVEFLVSFYNNEISEKSEIFDDQFSVERPDGSNFTLKIRSTKLEDSAMYFCASRPDRVLATNEKLFFGSGTQLSVL.

The rearrangement links TRBV19 to TRBJ1-2; maybe TRBD1 (6 bases). Germline CDR1 and CDR2: LNHDA and SQIVND (reference sequence). The length of the CDR3 is 14 residues. V lost 5 bases and J 4 bases, leaving 14 bases between the germline ends. The DNA for the CDR3 is TGTGCCAGTAGTGGCCGGGGACACCTCTATGGCTACACCTTC. This encodes CASSGRGHLYGYTF. Filled out from reference TRBV19 and TRBJ1-2, the complete variable domain reads DGGITQSPKYLFRKEGQNVTLSCEQNLNHDAMYWYRQDPGQGLRLIYYSQIVNDFQKGDIAEGYSVSREKKESFPLTVTSAQKNPTAFYLCASSGRGHLYGYTFGSGTRLTVV.

The chain carries TRBV24-1 and TRBJ2-5; 12 bases match TRBD1. The CDR3 sequence is 14 residues long. Germline CDR1 reads KGHDR; CDR2 reads SFDVKD. After removal of 7 bases from V and 4 bases from J, the junction contained 3 bases not matched to a gene. The DNA of the CDR3 is TGTGCCACCAGGGGGACAGGGGGCGCAGAGACCCAGTACTTC. This sequence encodes CATRGTGGAETQYF.

This clone appeared once. The rearrangement uses TRBV18 and TRBJ2-1, with 10 positions matching TRBD1. Germline V gene sequence: CDR1 KGHSH, CDR2 LQKENI. CDR3 length: 16 amino acids. Losses at the gene ends were 4 bases for V and 4 bases for J; bases not matched to a gene: 7. The CDR3 DNA sequence: TGTGCCAGCTCACGTGAGACAGGGGGCCCTTACAATGAGCAGTTCTTC. This sequence encodes CASSRETGGPYNEQFF.

This clone was recorded a few times. The chain couples TRBV6-2 or TRBV6-3 to TRBJ1-4; D gene unclear. Germline assignment: CDR1 MNHEY and CDR2 SVGEGT. The CDR3 is 15 residues long. V was pared by 5 bases and J by 8 bases, with 18 bases between. CDR3 protein: CASSRSERLYEKLFF. The CDR3, as DNA: TGTGCCAGCAGTCGCAGCGAGCGACTGTACGAAAAACTGTTTTTT.

V is TRBV18 and J is TRBJ2-7, with TRBD2 matching 13 bases. V lost 1 base to trimming and J lost 9 bases; unmatched junction nucleotides: 9. CDR3 length equals 16 residues. CDR1 and CDR2 (germline): KGHSH, LQKENI. CDR3 sequence: CASSPQGLAGDNWQYF. The CDR3 nucleotides are TGTGCCAGCTCACCACAAGGACTAGCGGGGGATAATTGGCAGTACTTC.

This chain joins TRBV30 and TRBJ2-4; D might be TRBD2 (6 bases). CDR1 is GTSNPN and CDR2 is SVGIG in the germline V gene (reference sequence). This CDR3 is 13 amino acids long. Trimming removed 3 bases at V and 6 bases at J, with 12 bases between. CDR3 coding DNA: TGTGCCTGGAGGGGACCGGGAGCAAACATTCAGTACTTC. Its translation: CAWRGPGANIQYF.

The chain joins TRBV5-1 to TRBJ1-1; no clear D. Germline CDR1 is SGHRS and CDR2 is YFSETQ. V lost 0 bases and J lost 0, with 6 bases in between. CDR3 length equals 14 residues. CDR3 coding DNA: TGCGCCAGCAGCTTGGCGGTAGTGAACACTGAAGCTTTCTTT. Its translation: CASSLAVVNTEAFF.

The chain links TRBV7-8 to TRBJ1-1; 7 positions agree with TRBD1. This CDR3 comprises 16 residues. Trimming at V came to 5 bases and at J to 3 bases, leaving 12 bases not matched to a gene. Germline V gene sequence: CDR1 SGHVS, CDR2 FQNEAQ. Here the CDR3 DNA reads TGTGCCAGCAGCGCCAGACAGGGCGGGGGGTACACTGAAGCTTTCTTT. The encoded protein is CASSARQGGGYTEAFF.

This clone came up once. The CDR3 sequence is CASSQELGLVGQGGTEAFF. The DNA of the CDR3 is TGCGCCAGCAGCCAAGAGTTAGGCTTGGTCGGACAGGGAGGCACTGAAGCTTTCTTT. The V and J genes are TRBV4-3 and TRBJ1-1; 8 nucleotides agree with TRBD1. The trim removed 0 bases at V and 4 bases at J, leaving 16 bases unmatched. CDR1 is LGHNA, CDR2 YSLEER, per germline. There are 19 residues in the CDR3.

The V gene is TRBV6-6, the J gene TRBJ1-5; 9 nucleotides align to TRBD1. CDR1 and CDR2 (germline): MNHNY, SVGAGI (reference sequence). The CDR3 contains 14 residues. V lost 7 bases and J lost 7; bases outside the gene matches: 8. The CDR3 region is CASIKTGGGQPQHF. Here the CDR3 DNA reads TGTGCCAGCATCAAAACAGGGGGCGGACAGCCCCAGCATTTT.